This T cell receptor (beta chain) was captured by sequencing in a study of T cell responses to AZD1222 COVID-19 vaccine. Study summary: The study pooled second doses at about 4 or about 12 weeks. Study-level findings and limits: With dominance at 160-218 and 743-854, vaccine-associated CD4 TCRs spanned spike. Repertoire samples came only from after the peak T cell response.

A remark on this clone: Its antigen is unknown.

Some clones are missing from TCRdb's copy, which holds only in-frame ones; the method was immunoSEQ multiplex PCR. Among roughly 100,000 clones, around 92% were seen once, and the ten largest hold roughly 42%. The CDR3 contains 11 residues. V lost 6 bases and J 1 base, leaving 3 bases between the germline ends. J is TRBJ1-2 and V is TRBV12-3 or TRBV12-4; no clear D gene. This receptor was taken from an adult in good health. The sample here was peripheral blood, taken on day 0 of AZD1222 vaccination. Here the CDR3 reads CASRNNYGYTF. CDR3 bases: TGTGCCAGCAGGAATAACTATGGCTACACCTTC.